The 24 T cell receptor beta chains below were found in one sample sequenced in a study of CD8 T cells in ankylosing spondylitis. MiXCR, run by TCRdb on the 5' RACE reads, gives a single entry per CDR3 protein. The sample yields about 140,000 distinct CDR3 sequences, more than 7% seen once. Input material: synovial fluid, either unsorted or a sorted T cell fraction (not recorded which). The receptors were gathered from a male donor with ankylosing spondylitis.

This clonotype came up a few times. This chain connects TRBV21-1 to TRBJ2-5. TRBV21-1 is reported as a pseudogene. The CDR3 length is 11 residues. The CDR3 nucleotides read TGTGCCAGCAGGCAGAGGGAGACCCAGTACTTC. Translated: CASRQRETQYF.

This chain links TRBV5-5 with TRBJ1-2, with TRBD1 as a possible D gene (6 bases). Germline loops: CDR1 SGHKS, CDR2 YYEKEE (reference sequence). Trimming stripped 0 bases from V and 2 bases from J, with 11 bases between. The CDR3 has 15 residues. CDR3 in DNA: TGTGCCAGCAGCTTGGAGTTAGGGGGGAACTATGGCTACACCTTC. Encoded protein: CASSLELGGNYGYTF.

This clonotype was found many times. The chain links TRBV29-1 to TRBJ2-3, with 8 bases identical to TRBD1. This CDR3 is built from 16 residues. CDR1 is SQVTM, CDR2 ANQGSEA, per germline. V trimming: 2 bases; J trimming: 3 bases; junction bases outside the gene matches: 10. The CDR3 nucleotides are TGCAGCGTTGAAAGAAGGGGTCGGACAGGGACAGATACGCAGTATTTT. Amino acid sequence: CSVERRGRTGTDTQYF.

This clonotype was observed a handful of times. CDR3 DNA sequence: TGTGCCAGCAGCGGTCTTCCTCCCCCTGGGAATGAGCAGTTCTTC. Protein sequence: CASSGLPPPGNEQFF. This chain links TRBV9 with TRBJ2-1; D is ambiguous. The V end lost 3 bases, the J end lost 7 bases, and 17 bases lay between the germline ends. Germline V CDR1 and CDR2: SGDLS, YYNGEE. The CDR3 extends over 15 amino acids. Variable domain in full (rest from reference TRBV9 and TRBJ2-1): DSGVTQTPKHLITATGQRVTLRCSPRSGDLSVYWYQQSLDQGLQFLIQYYNGEERAKGNILERFSAQQFPDLHSELNLSSLELGDSALYFCASSGLPPPGNEQFFGPGTRLTVL.

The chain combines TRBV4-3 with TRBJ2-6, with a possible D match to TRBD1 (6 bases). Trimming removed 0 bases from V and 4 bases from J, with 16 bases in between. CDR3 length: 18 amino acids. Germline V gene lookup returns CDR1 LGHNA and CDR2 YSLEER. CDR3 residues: CASSQEFLGAAGANVLTF. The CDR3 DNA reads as TGCGCCAGCAGCCAAGAATTTCTGGGGGCGGCAGGGGCCAACGTCCTGACTTTC.

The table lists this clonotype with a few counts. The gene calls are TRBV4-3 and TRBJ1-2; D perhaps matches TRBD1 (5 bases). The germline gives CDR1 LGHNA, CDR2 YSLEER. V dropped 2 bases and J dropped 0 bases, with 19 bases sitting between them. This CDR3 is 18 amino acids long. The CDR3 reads CASSQPGRARGSNYGYTF. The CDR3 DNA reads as TGCGCCAGCAGCCAACCCGGTAGGGCTCGGGGGTCTAACTATGGCTACACCTTC.

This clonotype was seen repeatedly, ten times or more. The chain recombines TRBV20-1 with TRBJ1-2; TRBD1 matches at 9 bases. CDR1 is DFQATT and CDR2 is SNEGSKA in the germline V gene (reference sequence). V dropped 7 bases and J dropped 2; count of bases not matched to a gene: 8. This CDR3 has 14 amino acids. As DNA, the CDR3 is TGCAGTGTTTGGACCGGGACAGGGAACTATGGCTACACCTTC. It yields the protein CSVWTGTGNYGYTF.

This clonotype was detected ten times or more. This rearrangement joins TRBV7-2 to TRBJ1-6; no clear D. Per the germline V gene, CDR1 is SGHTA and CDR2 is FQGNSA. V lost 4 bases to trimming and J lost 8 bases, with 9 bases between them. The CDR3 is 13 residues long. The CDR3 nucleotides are TGTGCCAGCAGCTCCGGACCTTATTCACCCCTCCACTTT. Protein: CASSSGPYSPLHF.

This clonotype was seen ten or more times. The CDR3 bases are TGCGCCAGCAGCTTTTCCTCTCCGGGACAGGGCCTGGGCTACACCTTC. Protein product: CASSFSSPGQGLGYTF. J is TRBJ1-2 and V is TRBV5-1, with 9 positions matching TRBD1. This CDR3 has 16 amino acids. Germline V lookup: CDR1 SGHRS, CDR2 YFSETQ. The V segment lost 2 bases and the J segment 8 bases; nucleotides outside the gene matches: 13.

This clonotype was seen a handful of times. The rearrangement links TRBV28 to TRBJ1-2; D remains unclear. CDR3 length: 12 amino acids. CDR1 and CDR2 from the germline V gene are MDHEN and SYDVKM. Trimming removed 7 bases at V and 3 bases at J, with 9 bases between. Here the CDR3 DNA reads TGTGCCAGCATGGGTTATGACTATGGCTACACCTTC. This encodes CASMGYDYGYTF.

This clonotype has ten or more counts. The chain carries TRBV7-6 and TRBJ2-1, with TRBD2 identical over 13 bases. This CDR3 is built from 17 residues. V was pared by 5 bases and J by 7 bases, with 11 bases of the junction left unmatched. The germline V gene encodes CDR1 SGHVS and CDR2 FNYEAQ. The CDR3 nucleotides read TGTGCCAGCAGCACCAATCCCGGGACTAGCGGGAAGAATGAGCAGTTCTTC. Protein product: CASSTNPGTSGKNEQFF.

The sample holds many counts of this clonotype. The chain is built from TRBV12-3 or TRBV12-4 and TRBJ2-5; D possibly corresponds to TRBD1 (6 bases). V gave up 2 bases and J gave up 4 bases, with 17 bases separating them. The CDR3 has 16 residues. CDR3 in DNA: TGTGCCAGCAGTTTATTCCAGGGGATCTTCGGAGAGACCCAGTACTTC. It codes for CASSLFQGIFGETQYF.

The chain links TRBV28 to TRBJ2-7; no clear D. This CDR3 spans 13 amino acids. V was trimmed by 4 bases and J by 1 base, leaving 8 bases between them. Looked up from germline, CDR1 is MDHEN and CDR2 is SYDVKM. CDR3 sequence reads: CASSSPLSYEQYF. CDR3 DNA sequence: TGTGCCAGCAGTTCCCCCCTTTCCTACGAGCAGTACTTC.

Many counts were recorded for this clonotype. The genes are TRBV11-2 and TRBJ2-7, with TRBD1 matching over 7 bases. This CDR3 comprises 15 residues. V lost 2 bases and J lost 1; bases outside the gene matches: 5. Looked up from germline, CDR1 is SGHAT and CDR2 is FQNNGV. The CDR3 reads CASSLNRGISYEQYF. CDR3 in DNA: TGTGCCAGCAGCTTAAACAGGGGCATTTCCTACGAGCAGTACTTC.

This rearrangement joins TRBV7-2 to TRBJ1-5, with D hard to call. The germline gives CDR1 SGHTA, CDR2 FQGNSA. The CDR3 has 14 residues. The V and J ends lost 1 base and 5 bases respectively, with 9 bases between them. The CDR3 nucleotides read TGTGCCAGCAGCTTAGTAATAAGGGATCAGCCCCAGCATTTT. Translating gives CASSLVIRDQPQHF.

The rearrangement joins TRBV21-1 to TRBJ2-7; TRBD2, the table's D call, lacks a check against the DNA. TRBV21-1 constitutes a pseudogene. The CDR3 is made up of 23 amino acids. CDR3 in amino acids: CASSKDKAVGPGLTGEGDYEQYF. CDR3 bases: TGTGCCAGCAGCAAAGATAAGGCAGTGGGGCCGGGGCTAACGGGAGAAGGTGACTACGAGCAGTACTTC.

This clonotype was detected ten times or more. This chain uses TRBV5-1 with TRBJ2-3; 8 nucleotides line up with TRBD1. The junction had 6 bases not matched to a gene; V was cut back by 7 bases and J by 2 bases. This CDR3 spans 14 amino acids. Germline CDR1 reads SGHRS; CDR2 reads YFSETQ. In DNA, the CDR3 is TGCGCCAGCGGGACAGGTCCACACACAGATACGCAGTATTTT. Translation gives CASGTGPHTDTQYF.

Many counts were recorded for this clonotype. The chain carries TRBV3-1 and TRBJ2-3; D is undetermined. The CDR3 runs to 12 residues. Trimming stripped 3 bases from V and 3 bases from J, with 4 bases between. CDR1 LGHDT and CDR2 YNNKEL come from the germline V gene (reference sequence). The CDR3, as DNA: TGTGCCAGCAGCCACAGTACAGATACGCAGTATTTT. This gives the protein CASSHSTDTQYF.

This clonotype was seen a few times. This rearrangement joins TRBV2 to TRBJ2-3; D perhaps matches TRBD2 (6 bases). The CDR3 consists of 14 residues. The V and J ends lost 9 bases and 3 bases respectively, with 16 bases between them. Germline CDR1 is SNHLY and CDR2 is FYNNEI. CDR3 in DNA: TGTGCCAGTTTGTTTGAGGGGAGGACAGATACGCAGTATTTT. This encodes CASLFEGRTDTQYF. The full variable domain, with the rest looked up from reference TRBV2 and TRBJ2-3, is EPEVTQTPSHQVTQMGQEVILRCVPISNHLYFYWYRQILGQKVEFLVSFYNNEISEKSEIFDDQFSVERPDGSNFTLKIRSTKLEDSAMYFCASLFEGRTDTQYFGPGTRLTVL.

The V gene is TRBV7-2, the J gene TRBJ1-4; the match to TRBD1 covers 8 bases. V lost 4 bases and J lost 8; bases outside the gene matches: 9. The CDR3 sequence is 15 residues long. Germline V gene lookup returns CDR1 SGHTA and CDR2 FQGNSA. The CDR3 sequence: CASSSDRGLGEKLFF. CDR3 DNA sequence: TGTGCCAGCAGCTCCGACAGGGGATTAGGAGAAAAACTGTTTTTT.

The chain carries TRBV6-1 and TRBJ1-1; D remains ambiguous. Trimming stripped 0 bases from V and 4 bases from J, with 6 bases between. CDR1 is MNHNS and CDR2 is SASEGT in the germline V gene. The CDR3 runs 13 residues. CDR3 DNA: TGTGCCAGCAGTGAAGCCCAAGGCACTGAAGCTTTCTTT. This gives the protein CASSEAQGTEAFF.

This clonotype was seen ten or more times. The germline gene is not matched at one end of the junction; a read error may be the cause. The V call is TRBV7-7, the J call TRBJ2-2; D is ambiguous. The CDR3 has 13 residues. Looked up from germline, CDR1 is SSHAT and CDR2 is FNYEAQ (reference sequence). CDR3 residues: CASSLIEAGELFF. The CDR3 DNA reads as TGTGCTAGCAGCTTAATTGAGGCCGGGGAGCTGTTTTTT.

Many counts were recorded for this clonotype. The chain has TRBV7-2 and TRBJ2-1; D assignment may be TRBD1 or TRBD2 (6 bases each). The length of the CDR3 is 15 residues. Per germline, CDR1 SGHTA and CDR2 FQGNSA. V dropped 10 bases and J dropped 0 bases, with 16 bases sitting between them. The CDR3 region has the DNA TGTGCCACCCAAACGGGGGACAACTCCTACAATGAGCAGTTCTTC. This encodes CATQTGDNSYNEQFF.

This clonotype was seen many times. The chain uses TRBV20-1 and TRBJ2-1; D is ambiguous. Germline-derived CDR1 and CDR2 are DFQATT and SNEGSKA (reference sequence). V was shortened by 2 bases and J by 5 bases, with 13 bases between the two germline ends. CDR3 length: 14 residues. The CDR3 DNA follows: TGCAGTGCTAGACGCGTCAGCCTTAACAATGAGCAGTTCTTC. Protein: CSARRVSLNNEQFF.